Following are 7 T cell receptor beta chains from one sample sequenced in a study of regulatory T cells in long-lasting Graves disease. In building TCR beta libraries, iRepertoire HTBI primers were used together with Arm-PCR of CDR3 regions. MiXCR, run by TCRdb on the multiplex PCR reads, gives a single entry per CDR3 protein. The sample has a few hundred thousand distinct CDR3 sequences, roughly 20% seen once. Time point denoted: persistent/refractory GD, antithyroid drugs over 5 years with positive TRAb. Making the TCR library involved RNA that had been extracted from PBMCs. The source material was peripheral blood mononuclear cells (PBMCs), sampled when the disease was refractory, from a patient treated with antithyroid drugs. The receptors stem from a woman aged 40-49 years with Graves disease.

The J gene is TRBJ2-5, the V gene TRBV29-1; the D gene could be TRBD1 or TRBD2 (6 bases each). V was clipped by 2 bases and J by 6 bases, with 10 bases between them. There are 12 residues in the CDR3. The germline V gene encodes CDR1 SQVTM and CDR2 ANQGSEA. This CDR3 is CSVELGGQTQYF. CDR3 bases: TGCAGCGTTGAATTGGGGGGCCAGACCCAGTACTTC. Full variable domain (rest looked up from reference TRBV29-1 and TRBJ2-5): SAVISQKPSRDICQRGTSLTIQCQVDSQVTMMFWYRQQPGQSLTLIATANQGSEATYESGFVIDKFPISRPNLTFSTLTVSNMSPEDSSIYLCSVELGGQTQYFGPGTRLLVL.

There are many counts of this clonotype. This chain joins TRBV28 and TRBJ2-5; perhaps TRBD1 as D (7 bases). This CDR3 is 15 amino acids long. Germline CDR1 and CDR2: MDHEN and SYDVKM. The V end lost 3 bases, the J end lost 3 bases, and 14 bases lay between the germline ends. The CDR3 DNA follows: TGTGCCAGCAGTTTGGGCGTCAGGGGGGAAGAGACCCAGTACTTC. Amino acids: CASSLGVRGEETQYF.

V is TRBV27 and J is TRBJ2-7, with 8 bases aligning to TRBD1. V lost 6 bases and J lost 3; bases outside the gene matches: 7. This CDR3 has 14 residues. Germline V gives CDR1 MNHEY, CDR2 SMNVEV (reference sequence). The CDR3 loop reads CASSSTGAIYEQYF. The CDR3 nucleotides read TGTGCCAGCAGCTCGACAGGGGCGATCTACGAGCAGTACTTC.

This clonotype was seen ten or more times. The chain carries TRBV19 and TRBJ2-5; D possibly corresponds to TRBD2 (5 bases). CDR3 size: 14 residues. Trimming took off 6 bases at V and 2 bases at J, with 13 bases between the two ends. Germline CDR1 LNHDA, CDR2 SQIVND (reference sequence). The CDR3 region is CASRGRLPQETQYF. The CDR3 DNA reads as TGTGCCAGTAGGGGTCGACTACCTCAAGAGACCCAGTACTTC.

The genes are TRBV9 and TRBJ2-2; TRBD2 is a possible D gene (5 bases). Germline CDR1 and CDR2: SGDLS and YYNGEE. This CDR3 has 17 residues. V was cut by 0 bases and J by 2 bases, with 14 bases left in between. The CDR3: CASSVVPAELNTGELFF. The CDR3, as DNA: TGTGCCAGCAGCGTAGTCCCAGCGGAGTTAAACACCGGGGAGCTGTTTTTT.

The genes are TRBV20-1 and TRBJ2-4; D is unclear. The length of the CDR3 is 13 residues. Germline CDR1 and CDR2: DFQATT and SNEGSKA (reference sequence). CDR3: CSQASLAKNIQYF. CDR3 bases: TGCAGCCAAGCCTCGCTAGCCAAAAACATTCAGTACTTC.

This clonotype has at least ten counts. The chain combines TRBV13 with TRBJ1-1; 7 bases fit TRBD1. Looked up from germline, CDR1 is PRHDT and CDR2 is FYEKMQ (reference sequence). Trimming removed 5 bases from V and 5 bases from J; junction bases left unmatched: 8. The CDR3 totals 14 residues. CDR3 amino acids: CASSPDRDLTEAFF. As DNA, the CDR3 is TGTGCCAGCAGCCCTGACAGGGACTTAACTGAAGCTTTCTTT.